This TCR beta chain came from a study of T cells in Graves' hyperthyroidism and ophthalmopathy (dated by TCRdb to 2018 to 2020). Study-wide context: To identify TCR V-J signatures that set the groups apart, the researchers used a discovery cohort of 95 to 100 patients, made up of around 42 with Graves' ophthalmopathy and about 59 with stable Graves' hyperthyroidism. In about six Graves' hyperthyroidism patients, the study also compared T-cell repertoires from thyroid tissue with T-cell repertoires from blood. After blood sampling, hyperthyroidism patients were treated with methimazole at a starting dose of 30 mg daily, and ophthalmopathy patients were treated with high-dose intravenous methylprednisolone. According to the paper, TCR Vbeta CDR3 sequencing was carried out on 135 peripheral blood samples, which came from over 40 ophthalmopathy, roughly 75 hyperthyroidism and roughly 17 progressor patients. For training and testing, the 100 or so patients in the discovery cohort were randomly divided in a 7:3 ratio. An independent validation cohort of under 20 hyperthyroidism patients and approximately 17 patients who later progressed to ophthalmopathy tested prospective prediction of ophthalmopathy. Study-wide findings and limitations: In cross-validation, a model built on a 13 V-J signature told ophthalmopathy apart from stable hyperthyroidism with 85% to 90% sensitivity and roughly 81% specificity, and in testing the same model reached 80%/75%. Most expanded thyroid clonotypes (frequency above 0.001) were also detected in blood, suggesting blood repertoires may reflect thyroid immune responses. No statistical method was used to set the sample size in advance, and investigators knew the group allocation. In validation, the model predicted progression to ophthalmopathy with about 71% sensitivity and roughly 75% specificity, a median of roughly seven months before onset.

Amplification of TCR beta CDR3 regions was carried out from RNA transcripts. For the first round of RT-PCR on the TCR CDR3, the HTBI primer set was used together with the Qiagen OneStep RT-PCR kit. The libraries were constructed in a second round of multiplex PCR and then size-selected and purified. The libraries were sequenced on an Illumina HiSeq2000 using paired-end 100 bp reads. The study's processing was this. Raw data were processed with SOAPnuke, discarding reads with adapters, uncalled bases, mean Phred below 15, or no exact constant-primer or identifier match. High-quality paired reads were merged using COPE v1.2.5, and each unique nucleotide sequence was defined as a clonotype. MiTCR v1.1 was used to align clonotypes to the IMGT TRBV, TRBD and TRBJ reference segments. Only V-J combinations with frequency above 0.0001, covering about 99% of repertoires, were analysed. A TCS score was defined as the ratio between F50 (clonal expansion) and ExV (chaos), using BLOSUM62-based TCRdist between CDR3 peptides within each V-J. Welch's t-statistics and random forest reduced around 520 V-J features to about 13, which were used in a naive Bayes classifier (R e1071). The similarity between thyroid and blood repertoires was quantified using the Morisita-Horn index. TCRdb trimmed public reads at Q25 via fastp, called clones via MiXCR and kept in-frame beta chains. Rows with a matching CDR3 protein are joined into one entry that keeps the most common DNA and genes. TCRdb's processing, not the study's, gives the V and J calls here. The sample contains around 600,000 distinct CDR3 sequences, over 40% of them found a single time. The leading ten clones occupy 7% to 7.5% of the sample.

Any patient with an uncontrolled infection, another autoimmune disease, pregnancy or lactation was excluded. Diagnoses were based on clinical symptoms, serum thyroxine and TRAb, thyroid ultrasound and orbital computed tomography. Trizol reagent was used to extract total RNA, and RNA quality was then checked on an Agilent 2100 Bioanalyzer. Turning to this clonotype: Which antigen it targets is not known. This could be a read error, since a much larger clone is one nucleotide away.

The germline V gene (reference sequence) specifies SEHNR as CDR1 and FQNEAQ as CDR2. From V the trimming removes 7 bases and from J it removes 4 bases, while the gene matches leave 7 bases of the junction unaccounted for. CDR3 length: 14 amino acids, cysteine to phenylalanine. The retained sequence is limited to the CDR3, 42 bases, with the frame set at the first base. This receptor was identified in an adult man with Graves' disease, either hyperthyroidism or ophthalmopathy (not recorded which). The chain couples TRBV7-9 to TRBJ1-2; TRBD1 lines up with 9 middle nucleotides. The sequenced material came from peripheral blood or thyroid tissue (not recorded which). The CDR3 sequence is CASTRGQGTYGYTF. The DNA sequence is TGTGCCAGCACCCGCGGACAGGGGACCTATGGCTACACCTTC.